Below are 29 T cell receptor beta chains sequenced from a single sample in a study of Ad26.COV2.S vaccination and SARS-CoV-2 variants. Treatment of the sample: 15 to 20 received Ad26.COV2.S at low or high dose, single or two shots; 5 received placebo; per-sample allocation not given. Repertoires come from day 63 after the first vaccine or placebo injection. Measured with immunoSEQ multiplex PCR; TCRdb has only the in-frame clones, and not every one. The sample yields 350,000 to 450,000 clones, about nine tenths seen once. Here the sequenced sample was peripheral blood, taken in a trial of Ad26.COV2.S vaccine versus placebo. These receptors were obtained from a person between 18 and 65 years old who received the Ad26.COV2.S COVID-19 vaccine or a placebo.

The rearrangement joins TRBV12-3 or TRBV12-4 to TRBJ2-3; D call uncertain. V was shortened by 5 bases and J by 6 bases, with 9 bases between the two germline ends. The CDR3 extends over 12 amino acids. The CDR3 sequence: CASSLIMDTQYF. CDR3 DNA: TGTGCCAGCAGTCTGATAATGGATACGCAGTATTTT.

This clone was recorded once. The chain combines TRBV9 with TRBJ2-2; no definite D call. The V gene's germline CDR1 is SGDLS and CDR2 YYNGEE. The CDR3 is 16 amino acids. V dropped 0 bases and J dropped 0 bases, with 9 bases sitting between them. DNA for the CDR3: TGTGCCAGCAGCGTAGCGGGCCACACGAACACCGGGGAGCTGTTTTTT. It codes for CASSVAGHTNTGELFF.

This chain uses TRBV19 with TRBJ2-1, with 9 bases identical to TRBD2. V dropped 7 bases and J dropped 1; count of bases not matched to a gene: 2. The CDR3 is 14 residues long. CDR1 LNHDA and CDR2 SQIVND come from the germline V gene (reference sequence). In DNA form, the CDR3 reads TGTGCCAGTATAAGCGGGGGGTCCTACAATGAGCAGTTCTTC. This sequence encodes CASISGGSYNEQFF.

V and J are TRBV18 and TRBJ2-6, with 7 positions matching TRBD1. The germline V gene encodes CDR1 KGHSH and CDR2 LQKENI. Trimming removed 6 bases from V and 4 bases from J; junction bases left unmatched: 6. CDR3 length: 15 amino acids. CDR3 DNA sequence: TGTGCCAGCTCCAAGACAGGGCCCGGGGCCAACGTCCTGACTTTC. It is translated as CASSKTGPGANVLTF.

The rearrangement links TRBV13 to TRBJ1-4; TRBD1 agrees at 7 bases. The CDR3 length is 21 residues. Germline V gives CDR1 PRHDT, CDR2 FYEKMQ (reference sequence). The V gene end was trimmed by 6 bases and the J gene end by 7 bases; junction bases not matched to a gene: 29. The CDR3 coding sequence is TGTGCCAGCAGTCGATTTAGCTACACAGGGGAGAGTAGTCTCGTTTTTGAAAAACTGTTTTTT. Amino acids: CASSRFSYTGESSLVFEKLFF.

This clone was picked up a small number of times. This chain links TRBV4-2 with TRBJ1-2; no clear D gene. V was trimmed by 1 base and J by 5 bases, leaving 14 bases between them. Germline CDR1 LGHNA, CDR2 YNFKEQ. CDR3 length: 15 residues. Here the CDR3 DNA reads TGTGCCAGCAGCCAAGGCCAAGGACCGTTATATGGCTACACCTTC. Its translation: CASSQGQGPLYGYTF.

The V and J genes are TRBV7-9 and TRBJ2-7; D not certain. The germline V and J ends were trimmed by 5 bases and 1 base, with 6 bases remaining between them. The CDR3 runs to 12 residues. Germline V CDR1 and CDR2: SEHNR, FQNEAQ (reference sequence). The chain's CDR3 is CASSHRSYEQYF. For the CDR3, the DNA is TGTGCCAGCAGCCACCGGTCCTACGAGCAGTACTTC.

The J gene is TRBJ2-3, the V gene TRBV28, with TRBD2 identical over 13 bases. V gave up 6 bases and J gave up 0 bases; unmatched junction bases: 9. The CDR3 loop spans 18 amino acids. Germline loops: CDR1 MDHEN, CDR2 SYDVKM. The CDR3 loop reads CASRAPILAGGSTDTQYF. The CDR3 nucleotides are TGTGCCAGCAGAGCCCCAATACTAGCGGGGGGGAGCACAGATACGCAGTATTTT.

V gene TRBV6-1 combines with J gene TRBJ1-2; 8 bases agree with TRBD1. The CDR3 is 16 residues long. V lost 2 bases to trimming and J lost 4 bases; unmatched junction nucleotides: 9. Germline assignment: CDR1 MNHNS and CDR2 SASEGT. CDR3 sequence (DNA): TGTGCCAGCAGTGAATTGAGGACAGGGACGTCCTATGGCTACACCTTC. Translated: CASSELRTGTSYGYTF.

CDR3 amino acids: CASRLTETGRFSYEQYF. The CDR3 DNA is TGCGCCAGCAGATTGACTGAGACAGGGCGCTTCTCCTACGAGCAGTACTTC. The rearrangement links TRBV5-1 to TRBJ2-7, with 7 bases fitting TRBD1. The V gene's germline CDR1 is SGHRS and CDR2 YFSETQ. V was clipped by 5 bases and J by 0 bases; unmatched bases: 14. The CDR3 loop spans 17 amino acids.

The genes are TRBV6-2 or TRBV6-3 and TRBJ1-6; TRBD1 matches at 7 bases. Germline trimming cut 2 bases from V and 11 bases from J; bases unmatched to any gene: 9. The germline CDR1 and CDR2 sequences are MNHEY and SVGEGT. The CDR3 sequence is 15 residues long. DNA of the CDR3: TGTGCCAGCAGTTACCGGGGGCGCAGGGGGGCACCCCTCCACTTT. Protein: CASSYRGRRGAPLHF.

This clone turned up a few times. The chain has TRBV4-3 and TRBJ2-7; D remains ambiguous. The CDR3 extends over 16 amino acids. V was trimmed by 0 bases and J by 4 bases, leaving 16 bases between them. Germline CDR1 LGHNA, CDR2 YSLEER. The CDR3: CASSQDIEQKRYEQYF. The CDR3 nucleotides read TGCGCCAGCAGCCAAGATATAGAACAAAAGAGGTACGAGCAGTACTTC.

V is TRBV30 and J is TRBJ2-7; a possible D gene is TRBD1 (6 bases). V lost 0 bases and J lost 6, with 12 bases in between. Germline lookup yields CDR1 GTSNPN and CDR2 SVGIG (reference sequence). This CDR3 has 13 amino acids. CDR3 sequence (DNA): TGTGCCTGGAGTGTACGAGGGGGAAGCGAGCAGTACTTC. Translated: CAWSVRGGSEQYF.

This chain uses TRBV11-3 with TRBJ2-5; D uncertain. Germline V gives CDR1 SGHNT, CDR2 YENEEA. Trimming shortened V by 2 bases and J by 2 bases, and 6 bases separated the two germline ends. The CDR3 extends over 13 amino acids. The CDR3: CASSLFGQETQYF. The CDR3 DNA sequence: TGTGCCAGCAGCTTATTTGGGCAAGAGACCCAGTACTTC.

The chain is built from TRBV27 and TRBJ2-7; D is perhaps TRBD1 (5 bases). CDR1 is MNHEY and CDR2 is SMNVEV in the germline V gene (reference sequence). V dropped 6 bases and J dropped 2 bases, with 11 bases sitting between them. This CDR3 contains 13 residues. The CDR3 nucleotides are TGTGCCAGCAGGGAAGGGGTGGCCTACGAGCAGTACTTC. This gives the protein CASREGVAYEQYF.

The chain joins TRBV3-1 (or the pseudogene TRBV3-2) to TRBJ2-1; TRBD2 agrees at 12 bases. J gave up 8 bases and V 4 bases, and 9 bases lay outside the gene matches. Germline-derived CDR1 and CDR2 are LGHDT and YNNKEL (reference sequence). The CDR3 extends over 16 amino acids. CDR3 nucleotides: TGTGCCAGCAGCCTTGGACTAGCGGGGTATCTCGATGAGCAGTTCTTC. This codes for CASSLGLAGYLDEQFF.

CDR3 in amino acids: CASSYRTSGGPYRYNEQFF. In DNA, the CDR3 is TGTGCCAGCTCATACCGGACTAGCGGGGGGCCCTATAGATACAATGAGCAGTTCTTC. The rearrangement uses TRBV27 and TRBJ2-1; 14 bases line up with TRBD2. CDR3 length: 19 residues. The trim removed 8 bases at V and 4 bases at J, leaving 16 bases unmatched. CDR1 is MNHEY and CDR2 is SMNVEV in the germline V gene (reference sequence).

The genes are TRBV7-2 and TRBJ2-2; the D is unclear. The germline V and J ends were trimmed by 2 bases and 6 bases, with 22 bases remaining between them. CDR3 length: 18 residues. In germline, CDR1 is SGHTA, CDR2 FQGNSA. CDR3 protein: CASSLPHFLGRFPGELFF. The DNA of the CDR3 is TGTGCCAGCAGCTTACCCCACTTCCTCGGCAGGTTCCCCGGGGAGCTGTTTTTT.

V and J are TRBV30 and TRBJ1-5; the match to TRBD1 covers 9 bases. Germline-derived CDR1 and CDR2 are GTSNPN and SVGIG (reference sequence). The CDR3 length is 14 residues. V lost 5 bases and J lost 3; bases outside the gene matches: 5. The CDR3 DNA follows: TGTGCCTGGGGGACAGGGCTTCTCAATCAGCCCCAGCATTTT. Its protein is CAWGTGLLNQPQHF.

In nucleotides, the CDR3 is TGTGCCAGCAGTGGGAGGGACAGGGGGCGTAATGAGCAGTTCTTC. Its translation: CASSGRDRGRNEQFF. The chain carries TRBV28 and TRBJ2-1; 12 bases line up with TRBD1. V lost 5 bases, J lost 7 bases, and 6 bases stayed unmatched. The germline V gene has CDR1 MDHEN and CDR2 SYDVKM. The length of the CDR3 is 15 residues.

J is TRBJ2-3 and V is TRBV11-2, with 8 positions matching TRBD2. CDR1 and CDR2 from the germline V gene are SGHAT and FQNNGV. Unmatched junction bases numbered 12, after V lost 5 bases and J lost 2 bases. The CDR3 runs 17 residues. Here the CDR3 reads CASSRPRGAKSTDTQYF. The CDR3 DNA follows: TGTGCCAGCAGCCGACCGCGGGGGGCCAAATCCACAGATACGCAGTATTTT. Full variable domain (outside the CDR3, taken from reference TRBV11-2 and TRBJ2-3): EAGVAQSPRYKIIEKRQSVAFWCNPISGHATLYWYQQILGQGPKLLIQFQNNGVVDDSQLPKDRFSAERLKGVDSTLKIQPAKLEDSAVYLCASSRPRGAKSTDTQYFGPGTRLTVL.

The rearrangement uses TRBV24-1 and TRBJ2-2; TRBD1 agrees at 8 bases. The J segment lost 7 bases and the V segment lost 5 bases, leaving 5 bases of the junction unmatched. The CDR3 is 14 amino acids. Germline CDR1 and CDR2: KGHDR and SFDVKD. The chain's CDR3 is CATSGTGLLGELFF. Written as DNA, the CDR3 is TGTGCCACCAGTGGGACAGGGTTACTCGGGGAGCTGTTTTTT.

J is TRBJ1-4 and V is TRBV19, with 9 bases fitting TRBD1. Losses at the gene ends were 3 bases for V and 6 bases for J; bases not matched to a gene: 8. From germline, CDR1 is LNHDA and CDR2 SQIVND (reference sequence). The CDR3 length is 16 residues. CDR3 coding DNA: TGTGCCAGTAGTATTTACCACAGGGGGCGCGATGAAAAACTGTTTTTT. This codes for CASSIYHRGRDEKLFF.

The chain employs TRBV4-1 and TRBJ2-7; 7 bases fit TRBD2. The V and J ends lost 0 bases and 4 bases, in that order; junction bases with no gene match: 6. Germline-derived CDR1 and CDR2 are MGHRA and YSYEKL. The CDR3 is made up of 15 amino acids. CDR3 nucleotide sequence: TGCGCCAGCAGCCAAGAAGGGTCCGGGGGGTACGAGCAGTACTTC. Translation gives CASSQEGSGGYEQYF.

About this clone: Other DNA sequences in this sample translate to the same CDR3. The J gene is TRBJ2-7, the V gene TRBV4-1, with TRBD1 identical over 8 bases. The length of the CDR3 is 14 residues. Trimming took 3 bases from V and 3 from J; bases not matched to a gene: 4. Germline assignment: CDR1 MGHRA and CDR2 YSYEKL. CDR3 loop: CASSQGDRGYEQYF. The CDR3, as DNA: TGCGCCAGCAGCCAGGGTGACAGGGGCTACGAGCAGTACTTC.

This clone was observed once. The V gene is TRBV7-6, the J gene TRBJ1-4; D ambiguous. Trimming removed 1 base from V and 1 base from J, with 10 bases in between. There are 16 residues in the CDR3. CDR1 is SGHVS, CDR2 FNYEAQ, per germline. CDR3 nucleotides: TGTGCCAGCAGCTTAGGGTTGGTGGGAACTAATGAAAAACTGTTTTTT. As protein: CASSLGLVGTNEKLFF.

The gene calls are TRBV15 and TRBJ1-1; D uncertain. Looked up from germline, CDR1 is LNHNV and CDR2 is YYDKDF (reference sequence). The CDR3 spans 16 residues. The V gene lost 0 bases and the J gene lost 8 bases, with 19 bases spanning the gap. In DNA form, the CDR3 reads TGTGCCACCAGCAGAGAGGAAAGGGCCCGACGGAGAGAAGCTTTCTTT. As protein: CATSREERARRREAFF.

The CDR3 DNA reads as TGTGCCAGCAGTTCTAGGGTGGATACGCAGTATTTT. Translating it yields CASSSRVDTQYF. The genes are TRBV28 and TRBJ2-3, with no clear D. Germline V gene sequence: CDR1 MDHEN, CDR2 SYDVKM. V was trimmed by 4 bases and J by 6 bases, leaving 8 bases between them. The CDR3 runs 12 residues.

This sequence joins TRBV6-5 and TRBJ2-2, with unresolved D. There are 13 residues in the CDR3. Germline V gene lookup returns CDR1 MNHEY and CDR2 SVGAGI. V was pared by 6 bases and J by 4 bases, with 9 bases between. The CDR3 bases are TGTGCCAGCAGGCTCGCCGGCACCGGGGAGCTGTTTTTT. Protein sequence: CASRLAGTGELFF.